This entry features one T cell receptor beta chain sequence. The source of the sample is a study of blood T cell repertoires in COVID-19. About the study: Samples came from the United States, Italy and Spain, spanning acute and convalescent COVID-19. PBMCs, B-cell-depleted T cells, or T cells provided the cDNA or gDNA that made up the material.

Germline V CDR1 and CDR2: SGHTA, FQGTGA. The CDR3 has 14 amino acids. V dropped 0 bases and J dropped 6 bases, with 11 bases sitting between them. As processed by the authors: Amplified reference gene primers provided the basis for estimating nucleated cell counts. The method was immunoSEQ multiplex PCR; TCRdb's version includes in-frame clones alone and lacks a portion of them. That table furnishes V, J and clone size, whereas the DNA furnished D and trimming. Among around 250,000 clones listed, roughly 88% were seen once. The sample comprised peripheral blood. The chain uses TRBV7-3 and TRBJ1-2; tentatively, D is TRBD1 (6 bases). The sequence was obtained from a woman in her 30s with active or convalescent COVID-19. The chain's CDR3 is CASSLTKAGDGYTF. As DNA, the CDR3 is TGTGCCAGCAGCTTAACGAAGGCAGGGGATGGCTACACCTTC.